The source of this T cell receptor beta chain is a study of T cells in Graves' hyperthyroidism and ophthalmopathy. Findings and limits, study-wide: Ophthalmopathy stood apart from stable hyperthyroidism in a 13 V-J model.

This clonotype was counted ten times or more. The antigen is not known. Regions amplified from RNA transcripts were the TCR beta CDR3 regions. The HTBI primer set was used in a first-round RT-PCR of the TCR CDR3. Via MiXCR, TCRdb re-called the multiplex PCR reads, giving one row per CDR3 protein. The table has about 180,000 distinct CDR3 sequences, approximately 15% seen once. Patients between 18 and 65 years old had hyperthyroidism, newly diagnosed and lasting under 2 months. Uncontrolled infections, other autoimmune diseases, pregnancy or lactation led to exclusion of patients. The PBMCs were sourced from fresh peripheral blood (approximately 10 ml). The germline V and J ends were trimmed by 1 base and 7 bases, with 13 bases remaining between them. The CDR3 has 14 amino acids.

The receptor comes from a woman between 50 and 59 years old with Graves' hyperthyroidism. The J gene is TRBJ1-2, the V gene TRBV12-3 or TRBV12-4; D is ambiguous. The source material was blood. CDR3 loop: CASSLGLSSSGYTF. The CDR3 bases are TGTGCCAGCAGTTTAGGGCTTTCAAGCTCTGGCTACACCTTC.